This T cell receptor beta chain was identified in a study of control samples from healthy donors and cancer patients. Trimming removed 4 bases at V and 4 bases at J, with 8 bases between. Germline CDR1 is SEHNR and CDR2 is FQNEAQ (reference sequence). The CDR3 runs 14 residues. This clone was observed a single time. The table came from immunoSEQ multiplex PCR; TCRdb's copy has only in-frame clones and leaves some out. Found here are 120,000 or so clones, almost 95% of them singletons; the top ten hold 0.58%. The chain combines TRBV7-9 with TRBJ1-6; maybe TRBD1 (5 bases). This TCR was recovered from a man older than 75 with head and neck cancer. Sequencing input: PBMCs. CDR3 sequence (DNA): TGTGCCAGCAGCTGGGGGGGTTATAATTCACCCCTCCACTTT. Protein product: CASSWGGYNSPLHF. Using reference TRBV7-9 and TRBJ1-6 for the parts outside the CDR3, the full variable domain is DTGVSQNPRHKITKRGQNVTFRCDPISEHNRLYWYRQTLGQGPEFLTYFQNEAQLEKSRLLSDRFSAERPKGSFSTLEIQRTEQGDSAMYLCASSWGGYNSPLHFGNGTRLTVT.